This T cell receptor beta chain was sequenced for a study of T cell responses to AZD1222 COVID-19 vaccine. Generated by immunoSEQ multiplex PCR, the TCRdb table keeps only in-frame clones and is missing some. The sample shows fewer than 150,000 clones, more than 85% of them seen only once. Germline lookup yields CDR1 MNHEY and CDR2 SMNVEV (reference sequence). The CDR3 consists of 16 residues. This clone has only one observation. Its target is unknown. Germline and junction disagree at one end, which may indicate a read error. The study's findings and limits: A mostly white British donor set with more females was recruited, and clonal diversity was possibly underestimated.

The sample was peripheral blood, taken 28 days after the second AZD1222 dose. This clonotype was sampled from an adult who received the AZD1222 COVID-19 vaccine. The rearrangement links TRBV27 to TRBJ1-6, with TRBD1 matching 8 bases. CDR3 in amino acids: CASSLYRDRKNSPLHF. The DNA for the CDR3 is TGTGCCAGCAGCTTATACCGGGACAGGAAAAATTCACCCCTCCACTTT.